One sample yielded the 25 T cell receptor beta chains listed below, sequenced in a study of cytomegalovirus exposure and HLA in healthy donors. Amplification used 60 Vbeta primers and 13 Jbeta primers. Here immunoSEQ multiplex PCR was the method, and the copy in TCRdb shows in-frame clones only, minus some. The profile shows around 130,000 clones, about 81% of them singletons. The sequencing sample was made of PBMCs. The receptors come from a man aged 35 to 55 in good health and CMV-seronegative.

CDR3 DNA sequence: TGTGCCAGCAGTGCGGCGGCAGGGCTATATGGCTACACCTTC. Amino acid sequence: CASSAAAGLYGYTF. V is TRBV2 and J is TRBJ1-2, with a possible D match to TRBD1 (5 bases). This CDR3 region has 14 residues. Deletions cut 4 bases from V and 5 bases from J, with 14 bases between. Looked up from germline, CDR1 is SNHLY and CDR2 is FYNNEI.

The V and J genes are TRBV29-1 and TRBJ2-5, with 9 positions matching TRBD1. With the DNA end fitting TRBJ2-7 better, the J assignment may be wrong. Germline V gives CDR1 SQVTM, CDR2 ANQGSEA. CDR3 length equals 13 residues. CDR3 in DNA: TGCAGCGTTGAAGGACAGGGGGCCTACGAGCAGTACTTC. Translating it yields CSVEGQGAYEQYF.

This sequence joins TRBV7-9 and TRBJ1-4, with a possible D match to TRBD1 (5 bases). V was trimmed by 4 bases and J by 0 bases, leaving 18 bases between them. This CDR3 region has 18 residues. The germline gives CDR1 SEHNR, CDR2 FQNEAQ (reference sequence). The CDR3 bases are TGTGCCAGCAGCTCTCCGGGGGGGAGCCTTGCAACTAATGAAAAACTGTTTTTT. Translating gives CASSSPGGSLATNEKLFF.

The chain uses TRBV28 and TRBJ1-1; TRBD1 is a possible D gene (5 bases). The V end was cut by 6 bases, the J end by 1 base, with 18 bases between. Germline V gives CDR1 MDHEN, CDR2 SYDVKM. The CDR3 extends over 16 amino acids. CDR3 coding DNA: TGTGCCAGCAGGGCCCAAAACTGGGGCCCGAACACTGAAGCTTTCTTT. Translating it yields CASRAQNWGPNTEAFF.

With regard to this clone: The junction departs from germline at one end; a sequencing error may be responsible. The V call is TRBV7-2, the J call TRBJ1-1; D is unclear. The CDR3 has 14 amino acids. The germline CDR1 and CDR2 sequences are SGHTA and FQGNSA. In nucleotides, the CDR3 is TGTGCCGGCAGCCGGTCTGGTCGCGGCACTGAAGCTTTCTTT. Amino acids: CAGSRSGRGTEAFF.

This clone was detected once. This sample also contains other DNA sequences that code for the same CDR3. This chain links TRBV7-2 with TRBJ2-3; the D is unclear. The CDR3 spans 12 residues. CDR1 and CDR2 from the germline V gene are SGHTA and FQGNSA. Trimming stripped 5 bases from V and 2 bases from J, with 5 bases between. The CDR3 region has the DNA TGTGCCAGCAGCACCTACACAGATACGCAGTATTTT. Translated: CASSTYTDTQYF.

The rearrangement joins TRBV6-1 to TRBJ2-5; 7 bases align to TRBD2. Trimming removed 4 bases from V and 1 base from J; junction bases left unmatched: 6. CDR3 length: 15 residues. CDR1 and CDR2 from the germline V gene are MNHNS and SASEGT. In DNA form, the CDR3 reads TGTGCCAGCAGTGGGCCAGGGAGGGCCCAAGAGACCCAGTACTTC. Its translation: CASSGPGRAQETQYF.

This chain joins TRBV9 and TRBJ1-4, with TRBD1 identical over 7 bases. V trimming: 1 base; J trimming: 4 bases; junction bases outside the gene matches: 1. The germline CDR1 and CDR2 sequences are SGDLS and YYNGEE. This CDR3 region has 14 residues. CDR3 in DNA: TGTGCCAGCAGCGTAACAGGGGTTAATGAAAAACTGTTTTTT. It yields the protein CASSVTGVNEKLFF.

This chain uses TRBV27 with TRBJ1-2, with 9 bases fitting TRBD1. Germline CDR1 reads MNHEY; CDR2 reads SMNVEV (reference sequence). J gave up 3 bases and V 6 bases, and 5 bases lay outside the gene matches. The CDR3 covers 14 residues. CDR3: CASRGQGKYYGYTF. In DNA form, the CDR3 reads TGTGCCAGCAGGGGACAGGGAAAATACTATGGCTACACCTTC.

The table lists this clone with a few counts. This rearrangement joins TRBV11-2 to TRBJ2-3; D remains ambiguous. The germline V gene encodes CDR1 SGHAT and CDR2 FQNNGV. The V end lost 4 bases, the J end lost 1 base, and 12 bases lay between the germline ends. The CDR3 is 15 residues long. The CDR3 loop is CASSSSLQGTDTQYF. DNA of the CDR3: TGTGCCAGCAGCTCCAGCCTGCAGGGCACAGATACGCAGTATTTT.

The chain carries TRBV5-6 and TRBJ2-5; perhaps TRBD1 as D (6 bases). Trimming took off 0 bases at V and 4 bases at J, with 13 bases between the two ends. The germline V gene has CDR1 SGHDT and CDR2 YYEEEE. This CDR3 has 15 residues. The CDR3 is CASSLGQGIGETQYF. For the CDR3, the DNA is TGTGCCAGCAGCTTGGGCCAGGGGATAGGAGAGACCCAGTACTTC.

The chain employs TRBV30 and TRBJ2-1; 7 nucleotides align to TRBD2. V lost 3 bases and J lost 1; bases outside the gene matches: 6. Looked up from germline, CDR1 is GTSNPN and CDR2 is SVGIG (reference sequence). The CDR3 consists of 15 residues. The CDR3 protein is CAWSPGGGSYNEQFF. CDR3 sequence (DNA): TGTGCCTGGAGCCCCGGCGGGGGTTCCTACAATGAGCAGTTCTTC.

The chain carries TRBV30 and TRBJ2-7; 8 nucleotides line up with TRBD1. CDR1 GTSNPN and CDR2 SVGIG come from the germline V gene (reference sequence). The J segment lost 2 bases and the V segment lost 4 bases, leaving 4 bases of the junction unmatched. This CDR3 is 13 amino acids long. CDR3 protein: CAWMVRGPYEQYF. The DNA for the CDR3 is TGTGCCTGGATGGTCAGGGGGCCCTACGAGCAGTACTTC. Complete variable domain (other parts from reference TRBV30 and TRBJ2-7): SQTIHQWPATLVQPVGSPLSLECTVEGTSNPNLYWYRQAAGRGLQLLFYSVGIGQISSEVPQNLSASRPQDRQFILSSKKLLLSDSGFYLCAWMVRGPYEQYFGPGTRLTVT.

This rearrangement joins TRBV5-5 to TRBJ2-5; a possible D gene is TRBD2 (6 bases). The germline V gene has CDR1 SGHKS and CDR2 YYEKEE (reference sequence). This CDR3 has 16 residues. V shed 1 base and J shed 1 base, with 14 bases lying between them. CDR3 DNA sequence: TGTGCCAGCAGCTTGTTGGAGGGAATCCCCCAAGAGACCCAGTACTTC. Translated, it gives CASSLLEGIPQETQYF.

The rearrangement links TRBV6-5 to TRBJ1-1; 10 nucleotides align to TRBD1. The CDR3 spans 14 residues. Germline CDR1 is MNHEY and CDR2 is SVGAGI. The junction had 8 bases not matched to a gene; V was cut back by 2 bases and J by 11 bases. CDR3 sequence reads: CASSYRRTGGEAFF. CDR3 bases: TGTGCCAGCAGTTACCGCCGGACAGGGGGTGAGGCTTTCTTT.

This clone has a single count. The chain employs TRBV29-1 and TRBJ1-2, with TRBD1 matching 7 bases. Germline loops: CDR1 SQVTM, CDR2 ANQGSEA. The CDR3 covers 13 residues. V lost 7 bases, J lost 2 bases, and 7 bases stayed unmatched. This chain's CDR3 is CSGALGQNYGYTF. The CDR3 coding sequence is TGCAGCGGAGCCCTGGGACAGAACTATGGCTACACCTTC.

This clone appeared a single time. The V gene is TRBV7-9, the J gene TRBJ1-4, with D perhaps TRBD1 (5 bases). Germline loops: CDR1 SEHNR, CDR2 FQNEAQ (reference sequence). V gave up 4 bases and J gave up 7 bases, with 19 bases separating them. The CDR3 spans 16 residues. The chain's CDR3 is CASSYQAAGWGEKLFF. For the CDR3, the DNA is TGTGCCAGCAGCTACCAGGCCGCAGGGTGGGGTGAAAAACTGTTTTTT.

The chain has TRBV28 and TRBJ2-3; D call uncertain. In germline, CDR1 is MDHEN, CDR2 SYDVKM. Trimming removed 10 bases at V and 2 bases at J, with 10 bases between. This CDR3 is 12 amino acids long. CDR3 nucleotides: TGTGCCACTTTAACTCTCACAGATACGCAGTATTTT. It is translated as CATLTLTDTQYF.

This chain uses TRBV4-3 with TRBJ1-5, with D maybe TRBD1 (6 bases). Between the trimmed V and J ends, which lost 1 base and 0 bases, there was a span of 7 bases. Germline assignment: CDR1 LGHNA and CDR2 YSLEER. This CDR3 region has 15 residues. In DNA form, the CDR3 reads TGCGCCAGCAGCCAAGGGACAGATAGCAATCAGCCCCAGCATTTT. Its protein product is CASSQGTDSNQPQHF.

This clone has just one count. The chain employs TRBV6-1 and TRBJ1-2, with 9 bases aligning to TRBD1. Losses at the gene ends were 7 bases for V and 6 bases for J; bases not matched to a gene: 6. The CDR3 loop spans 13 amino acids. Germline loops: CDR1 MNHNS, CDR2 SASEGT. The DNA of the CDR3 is TGTGCCAGCAATAAGGGACAGGGACATGGCTACACCTTC. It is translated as CASNKGQGHGYTF.

The CDR3 spells CASSVDSTEAFF. CDR3 DNA sequence: TGTGCCAGCAGCGTTGACAGCACTGAAGCTTTCTTT. The chain recombines TRBV7-9 with TRBJ1-1, with TRBD1 as a possible D gene (5 bases). Germline CDR1 reads SEHNR; CDR2 reads FQNEAQ (reference sequence). CDR3 size: 12 residues. Trimming cost V 5 bases and J 4 bases, with 8 bases left between them. The full variable domain, completed using reference TRBV7-9 and TRBJ1-1, is DTGVSQNPRHKITKRGQNVTFRCDPISEHNRLYWYRQTLGQGPEFLTYFQNEAQLEKSRLLSDRFSAERPKGSFSTLEIQRTEQGDSAMYLCASSVDSTEAFFGQGTRLTVV.

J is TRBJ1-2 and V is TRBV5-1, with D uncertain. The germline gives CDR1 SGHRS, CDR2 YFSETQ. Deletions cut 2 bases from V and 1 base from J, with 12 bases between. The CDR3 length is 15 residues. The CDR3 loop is CASSFSSANNYGYTF. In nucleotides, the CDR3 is TGCGCCAGCAGCTTTTCCAGCGCTAATAACTATGGCTACACCTTC.

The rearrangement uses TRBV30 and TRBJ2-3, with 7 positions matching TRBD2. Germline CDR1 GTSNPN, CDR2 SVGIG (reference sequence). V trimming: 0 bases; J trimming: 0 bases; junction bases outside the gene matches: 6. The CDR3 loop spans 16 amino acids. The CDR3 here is CAWSVSSGRSTDTQYF. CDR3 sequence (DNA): TGTGCCTGGAGTGTAAGTAGCGGGCGAAGCACAGATACGCAGTATTTT. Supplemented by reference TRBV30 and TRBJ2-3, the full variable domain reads SQTIHQWPATLVQPVGSPLSLECTVEGTSNPNLYWYRQAAGRGLQLLFYSVGIGQISSEVPQNLSASRPQDRQFILSSKKLLLSDSGFYLCAWSVSSGRSTDTQYFGPGTRLTVL.

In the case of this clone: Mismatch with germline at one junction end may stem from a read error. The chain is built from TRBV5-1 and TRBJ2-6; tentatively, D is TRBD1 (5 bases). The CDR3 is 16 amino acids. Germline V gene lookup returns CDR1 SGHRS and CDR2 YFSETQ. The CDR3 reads CASSSGHTSGANGLTF. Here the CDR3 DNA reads TGCGCCAGCAGCTCCGGACACACCTCTGGGGCCAACGGCCTGACTTTC.

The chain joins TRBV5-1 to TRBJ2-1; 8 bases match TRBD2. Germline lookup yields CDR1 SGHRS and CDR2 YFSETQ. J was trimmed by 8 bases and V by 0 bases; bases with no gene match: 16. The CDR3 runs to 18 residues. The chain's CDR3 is CASSLGVLSRTSFDEQFF. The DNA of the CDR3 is TGCGCCAGCAGCTTGGGAGTTTTGTCAAGGACTAGCTTCGATGAGCAGTTCTTC.